The 23 T cell receptor beta chains below come from one sample, sequenced in a study of blood T cell repertoires in COVID-19. Sequenced by immunoSEQ multiplex PCR; TCRdb stores in-frame clones only, minus some. The sample lists approximately 210,000 clones, 89% occurring once. Sequencing was done on a sample of peripheral blood. The receptors were sampled from a woman aged 40 to 50 with acute or convalescent COVID-19.

The rearrangement joins TRBV3-1 (or the pseudogene TRBV3-2) to TRBJ1-2; TRBD1 is a possible D gene (6 bases). CDR1 is LGHDT, CDR2 YNNKEL, per germline (reference sequence). This CDR3 contains 15 residues. V was shortened by 2 bases and J by 4 bases, with 14 bases between the two germline ends. The CDR3 here is CASSQSPDRGYGYTF. The CDR3 DNA reads as TGTGCCAGCAGCCAATCGCCGGACAGAGGCTATGGCTACACCTTC.

This chain connects TRBV5-1 to TRBJ2-7; TRBD2 matches 12 bases. The CDR3 is made up of 16 amino acids. The V gene's germline CDR1 is SGHRS and CDR2 YFSETQ. Trimming removed 4 bases from V and 2 bases from J; junction bases left unmatched: 7. CDR3 sequence: CASSVTPSGGAYEQYV. The DNA for the CDR3 is TGCGCCAGCAGCGTTACCCCTAGCGGGGGGGCCTACGAGCAGTACGTC.

The CDR3 spells CASSYLRTGVNEAFF. CDR3 DNA sequence: TGTGCCAGCAGTTACTTACGGACAGGGGTAAATGAAGCTTTCTTT. V gene TRBV6-6 combines with J gene TRBJ1-1, with 9 bases matching TRBD1. The CDR3 is 15 amino acids. The germline V gene has CDR1 MNHNY and CDR2 SVGAGI (reference sequence). The junction had 7 bases not matched to a gene; V was cut back by 1 base and J by 7 bases.

The chain joins TRBV2 to TRBJ1-2; a possible D gene is TRBD1 (5 bases). V was pared by 3 bases and J by 8 bases, with 13 bases between. Germline assignment: CDR1 SNHLY and CDR2 FYNNEI. The CDR3 loop spans 13 amino acids. This chain's CDR3 is CASSDYGGEGYTF. DNA for the CDR3: TGTGCCAGCAGTGATTACGGGGGGGAGGGCTACACCTTC.

CDR3 sequence (DNA): TGTGCCAGCAGCTTGGACCGGGACAGGGGGAAAAAATGGGTGGATGGCTACACCTTC. Translated: CASSLDRDRGKKWVDGYTF. This sequence joins TRBV5-4 and TRBJ1-2, with 11 bases aligning to TRBD1. The germline gives CDR1 SGHNT, CDR2 YYREEE (reference sequence). Germline trimming cut 0 bases from V and 6 bases from J; bases unmatched to any gene: 16. The length of the CDR3 is 19 residues. Together with reference TRBV5-4 and TRBJ1-2, the CDR3 gives the full variable domain: ETGVTQSPTHLIKTRGQQVTLRCSSQSGHNTVSWYQQALGQGPQFIFQYYREEENGRGNFPPRFSGLQFPNYSSELNVNALELDDSALYLCASSLDRDRGKKWVDGYTFGSGTRLTVV.

The CDR3 reads CASSSAGTGGTGYTF. In DNA form, the CDR3 reads TGTGCCAGCAGCTCCGCCGGGACAGGGGGTACCGGCTACACCTTC. The V call is TRBV5-4, the J call TRBJ1-2, with 11 bases that match TRBD1. CDR1 is SGHNT, CDR2 YYREEE, per germline (reference sequence). The CDR3 is 15 residues long. The junction had 9 bases not matched to a gene; V was cut back by 3 bases and J by 8 bases.

CDR3 sequence: CASSFRTSGGTGVKTQYF. CDR3 DNA sequence: TGCGCCAGCAGCTTTCGGACTAGCGGGGGGACTGGGGTGAAGACCCAGTACTTC. The J gene is TRBJ2-5, the V gene TRBV5-1; 14 bases align to TRBD2. CDR3 size: 18 residues. Unmatched junction bases numbered 12, after V lost 2 bases and J lost 6 bases. Per germline, CDR1 SGHRS and CDR2 YFSETQ.

The rearrangement links TRBV2 to TRBJ1-2; 7 positions match TRBD1. The J segment lost 4 bases and the V segment lost 6 bases, leaving 8 bases of the junction unmatched. Germline CDR1 reads SNHLY; CDR2 reads FYNNEI. There are 14 residues in the CDR3. This CDR3 is CASSPTPGGYGYTF. CDR3 in DNA: TGTGCCAGCAGCCCTACCCCAGGGGGCTATGGCTACACCTTC. Combining the CDR3 with reference TRBV2 and TRBJ1-2 gives the whole variable domain EPEVTQTPSHQVTQMGQEVILRCVPISNHLYFYWYRQILGQKVEFLVSFYNNEISEKSEIFDDQFSVERPDGSNFTLKIRSTKLEDSAMYFCASSPTPGGYGYTFGSGTRLTVV.

The chain carries TRBV15 and TRBJ1-5; TRBD1 matches at 10 bases. The germline gives CDR1 LNHNV, CDR2 YYDKDF (reference sequence). CDR3 length: 16 residues. Losses at the gene ends were 3 bases for V and 3 bases for J; bases not matched to a gene: 5. CDR3 loop: CATSRDRGLINQPQHF. CDR3 nucleotide sequence: TGTGCCACCAGCAGGGACAGGGGGTTAATCAATCAGCCCCAGCATTTT.

This chain links TRBV5-6 with TRBJ2-1; TRBD1 is a possible D gene (6 bases). Between the trimmed V and J ends, which lost 0 bases and 8 bases, there was a span of 12 bases. The CDR3 length is 14 residues. The V gene's germline CDR1 is SGHDT and CDR2 YYEEEE. The CDR3 DNA reads TGTGCCAGCAGCTTGGTAACCGAGGGGGATGAGCAGTTCTTC. This encodes CASSLVTEGDEQFF.

CDR3 sequence (DNA): TGTGCCAGCAGTGTAACGGAACAGAAGAACACTGAAGCTTTCTTT. It specifies CASSVTEQKNTEAFF. This sequence joins TRBV2 and TRBJ1-1, with D uncertain. Per the germline V gene, CDR1 is SNHLY and CDR2 is FYNNEI. The CDR3 consists of 15 residues. Trimming left V 4 bases short and J 1 base short, with 13 bases between.

The rearrangement joins TRBV9 to TRBJ2-2, with 14 nucleotides matching TRBD2. CDR1 and CDR2 from the germline V gene are SGDLS and YYNGEE. J was trimmed by 5 bases and V by 4 bases; bases with no gene match: 16. The CDR3 spans 20 residues. CDR3 sequence: CASSTRRGLAGVYGTGELFF. The DNA for the CDR3 is TGTGCCAGCAGCACCCGGAGGGGACTAGCGGGGGTTTACGGGACCGGGGAGCTGTTTTTT.

This chain uses TRBV11-3 with TRBJ1-1; 9 nucleotides align to TRBD1. CDR1 is SGHNT, CDR2 YENEEA, per germline. CDR3 length equals 16 residues. The V and J ends lost 5 bases and 4 bases, in that order; junction bases with no gene match: 11. Here the CDR3 reads CASSLKGTGLGTEAFF. The CDR3, as DNA: TGTGCCAGCAGCCTAAAGGGGACAGGGCTCGGCACTGAAGCTTTCTTT. Looking up the rest from reference TRBV11-3 and TRBJ1-1 gives the full variable domain: EAGVVQSPRYKIIEKKQPVAFWCNPISGHNTLYWYLQNLGQGPELLIRYENEEAVDDSQLPKDRFSAERLKGVDSTLKIQPAELGDSAVYLCASSLKGTGLGTEAFFGQGTRLTVV.

V is TRBV5-8 and J is TRBJ2-1, with 13 bases identical to TRBD2. The CDR3 length is 16 residues. Germline V gene data show CDR1 as SGHTS and CDR2 as YDEGEE. The trim removed 3 bases at V and 4 bases at J, leaving 4 bases unmatched. CDR3 sequence: CASSSLTSGGYNEQFF. CDR3 sequence (DNA): TGTGCCAGCAGCTCCCTGACTAGCGGGGGGTACAATGAGCAGTTCTTC.

The rearrangement uses TRBV19 and TRBJ1-2; perhaps TRBD1 as D (5 bases). Germline CDR1 and CDR2: LNHDA and SQIVND (reference sequence). The V and J ends lost 7 bases and 2 bases respectively, with 11 bases between them. There are 13 residues in the CDR3. CDR3 region: CASKNRTNYGYTF. CDR3 DNA sequence: TGTGCCAGTAAAAATCGGACAAACTATGGCTACACCTTC.

The chain carries TRBV18 and TRBJ1-1; 7 bases align to TRBD1. J lost 5 bases, V lost 5 bases, and 2 bases had no gene match. Germline assignment: CDR1 KGHSH and CDR2 LQKENI. The CDR3 is 12 residues long. This chain's CDR3 is CASSDRDTEAFF. In DNA, the CDR3 is TGTGCCAGCTCAGACAGGGATACTGAAGCTTTCTTT.

V gene TRBV3-1 (or the pseudogene TRBV3-2) combines with J gene TRBJ2-3, with 10 bases that match TRBD2. The ends lost 5 bases at V and 1 base at J; junction bases unmatched: 9. The CDR3 runs to 17 residues. The germline V gene encodes CDR1 LGHDT and CDR2 YNNKEL (reference sequence). Written as DNA, the CDR3 is TGTGCCAGCAGCTCCGACTCCGGGACTAGCGGCACAGATACGCAGTATTTT. Encoded protein: CASSSDSGTSGTDTQYF.

This chain connects TRBV2 to TRBJ2-2; TRBD2 agrees at 11 bases. The trim removed 7 bases at V and 2 bases at J, leaving 3 bases unmatched. The CDR3 has 15 amino acids. Germline V gene sequence: CDR1 SNHLY, CDR2 FYNNEI. DNA of the CDR3: TGTGCCAGCATACTAGCGGGAGACAACACCGGGGAGCTGTTTTTT. Residues: CASILAGDNTGELFF.

The chain links TRBV9 to TRBJ1-3, with no clear D. The CDR3 is made up of 16 amino acids. Germline V gives CDR1 SGDLS, CDR2 YYNGEE. V lost 0 bases and J lost 1, with 11 bases in between. As DNA, the CDR3 is TGTGCCAGCAGCGTAGTGGCAGGATGGTCTGGAAACACCATATATTTT. Translation gives CASSVVAGWSGNTIYF. Complete variable domain (other parts from reference TRBV9 and TRBJ1-3): DSGVTQTPKHLITATGQRVTLRCSPRSGDLSVYWYQQSLDQGLQFLIQYYNGEERAKGNILERFSAQQFPDLHSELNLSSLELGDSALYFCASSVVAGWSGNTIYFGEGSWLTVV.

This sequence joins TRBV30 and TRBJ1-3; perhaps TRBD1 as D (6 bases). The CDR3 covers 16 residues. CDR1 is GTSNPN, CDR2 SVGIG, per germline (reference sequence). Between the trimmed V and J ends, which lost 2 bases and 0 bases, there was a span of 14 bases. The CDR3 sequence is CAWSKRDTSSGNTIYF. For the CDR3, the DNA is TGTGCCTGGAGTAAGAGGGACACAAGCTCTGGAAACACCATATATTTT.

This clone was counted once. The chain links TRBV29-1 to TRBJ1-2; TRBD1 might be the D (6 bases). This CDR3 spans 11 amino acids. V was trimmed by 5 bases and J by 7 bases, leaving 11 bases between them. CDR1 and CDR2 (germline): SQVTM, ANQGSEA. CDR3 residues: CSVRTVGGYTF. The DNA for the CDR3 is TGCAGCGTTAGGACAGTGGGTGGCTACACCTTC.

This clone was detected only once. The genes are TRBV4-1 and TRBJ1-1; D unclear. This CDR3 has 14 amino acids. V was trimmed by 5 bases and J by 2 bases, leaving 12 bases between them. Germline lookup yields CDR1 MGHRA and CDR2 YSYEKL. The CDR3 here is CASSLQASNTEAFF. The CDR3 nucleotides are TGCGCCAGCAGCTTGCAAGCATCAAACACTGAAGCTTTCTTT.

This rearrangement joins TRBV6-1 to TRBJ1-1; perhaps TRBD1 as D (6 bases). Trimming removed 3 bases at V and 3 bases at J, with 23 bases between. The CDR3 is made up of 18 amino acids. Per the germline V gene, CDR1 is MNHNS and CDR2 is SASEGT. CDR3 nucleotides: TGTGCCAGCAGTGATCGTGACAGGAAACGCTGGTGGGACACTGAAGCTTTCTTT. Amino acid sequence: CASSDRDRKRWWDTEAFF.